This entry describes one TCR beta chain. Here immunoSEQ multiplex PCR was the method, and the copy in TCRdb shows in-frame clones only, minus some. The sample yields 240,000 or so clones, 82% seen once. Germline V gene sequence: CDR1 SEHNR, CDR2 FQNEAQ (reference sequence). This CDR3 contains 15 residues. V was clipped by 5 bases and J by 9 bases; unmatched bases: 11. This entry belongs to a study of blood T cell repertoires in COVID-19. The rearrangement links TRBV7-9 to TRBJ2-3; 10 nucleotides match TRBD1. The source is a woman aged 18 to 35 with acute or convalescent COVID-19. Sequencing was performed on peripheral blood. CDR3 bases: TGTGCCAGCAGCCCCGAGGACAGGGGGAAGGACACGCAGTATTTT. This codes for CASSPEDRGKDTQYF. The full variable domain, completed using reference TRBV7-9 and TRBJ2-3, is DTGVSQNPRHKITKRGQNVTFRCDPISEHNRLYWYRQTLGQGPEFLTYFQNEAQLEKSRLLSDRFSAERPKGSFSTLEIQRTEQGDSAMYLCASSPEDRGKDTQYFGPGTRLTVL.